These T cell receptor beta chains were read from a single sample in a study of spatial heterogeneity in lung cancer. TCRdb reprocessed the 5' RACE reads via MiXCR and lists one record per CDR3 protein. The data show some 85,000 distinct CDR3 sequences, 15% to 20% seen once. This material consisted of PBMCs, taken at surgery. These receptors originate from a male donor with early-stage non-small cell lung cancer. Both conserved end residues are part of each CDR3. Each record gives: clone size, D gene, V gene, J gene, CDR3 protein, CDR3 DNA. The D gene is left open where the match is weak. The size field is filled for only some rows; it gives once, few, many or a size class.

.,.,TRBV20-1,TRBJ2-3,CSANRDFRADTQYF,TGCAGTGCTAACCGGGACTTTCGAGCAGATACGCAGTATTTT
.,TRBD2,TRBV9,TRBJ2-2,CASSVSGKEELFF,TGTGCCAGCAGCGTGAGCGGGAAGGAGGAGCTGTTTTTT
.,.,TRBV2,TRBJ1-4,CASSEFPREKLFF,TGTGCCAGCAGTGAATTTCCCCGCGAAAAACTGTTTTTT
.,TRBD1,TRBV27,TRBJ1-2,CASGQGANYGYTF,TGTGCCAGCGGACAGGGAGCTAACTATGGCTACACCTTC
.,.,TRBV7-9,TRBJ1-1,CASSLIQTEAFF,TGTGCCAGCAGCTTAATCCAGACTGAAGCTTTCTTT
.,.,TRBV2,TRBJ2-3,CASSETTDTQYF,TGTGCCAGCAGTGAAACCACAGATACGCAGTATTTT
many,.,TRBV7-2,TRBJ1-2,CASSLERGVGYGYTF,TGTGCCAGCAGCTTAGAGAGGGGAGTGGGCTATGGCTACACCTTC
.,TRBD1,TRBV5-1,TRBJ2-7,CASSLPGTGTEQYF,TGCGCCAGCAGCCTACCCGGGACAGGGACCGAGCAGTACTTC
.,TRBD1,TRBV7-8,TRBJ1-2,CASSLARTGGASYGYTF,TGTGCCAGCAGCTTAGCTAGGACAGGGGGCGCCTCCTATGGCTACACCTTC
.,TRBD2,TRBV20-1,TRBJ2-1,CSARPLAGSYNEQFF,TGCAGTGCTAGACCGTTAGCGGGGTCGTACAATGAGCAGTTCTTC
few,.,TRBV10-3,TRBJ2-3,CAISDGTAGSDTQYF,TGTGCCATCAGTGACGGAACGGCGGGGTCAGATACGCAGTATTTT
few,.,TRBV11-2,TRBJ1-5,CASSPGLSMEGQPQHF,TGTGCCAGCAGCCCTGGGCTTAGCATGGAGGGGCAGCCCCAGCATTTT
many,.,TRBV7-6,TRBJ1-1,CASSLGEESTEAFF,TGTGCCAGCAGCTTGGGGGAGGAATCCACTGAAGCTTTCTTT
few,TRBD1,TRBV9,TRBJ1-6,CASSAGGNNSPLHF,TGTGCCAGCAGCGCAGGGGGGAATAATTCACCCCTCCACTTT
.,TRBD1,TRBV6-1,TRBJ1-1,CASGEDREAFF,TGTGCCAGCGGTGAGGACAGGGAAGCTTTCTTT
few,.,TRBV27,TRBJ1-1,CASSYGTGNTEAFF,TGTGCCAGCAGTTACGGGACGGGGAACACTGAAGCTTTCTTT
.,.,TRBV30,TRBJ2-1,CAWTRGSYNEQFF,TGTGCCTGGACTAGGGGCTCCTACAATGAGCAGTTCTTC
few,.,TRBV5-1,TRBJ2-5,CASSILTEETQYF,TGCGCCAGCAGCATTCTGACAGAAGAGACCCAGTACTTC
few,TRBD1,TRBV28,TRBJ1-2,CASSSLPDRGHGYTF,TGTGCCAGCAGTTCCCTCCCGGACAGGGGCCATGGCTACACCTTC
few,.,TRBV28,TRBJ1-5,CASSLTGKVGQPQHF,TGTGCCAGCAGTTTAACAGGGAAAGTAGGACAGCCCCAGCATTTT
.,.,TRBV2,TRBJ2-1,CASSTNNEQFF,TGTGCCAGCAGCACGAACAATGAGCAGTTCTTC
.,TRBD2,TRBV13,TRBJ2-4,CASGASGRRYIQYF,TGTGCCAGCGGCGCTAGCGGGAGAAGATACATTCAGTACTTC
.,.,TRBV2,TRBJ2-2,CASSEEGGTGELFF,TGTGCCAGCAGTGAAGAGGGGGGAACCGGGGAGCTGTTTTTT
.,TRBD2,TRBV5-1,TRBJ2-3,CASSLPLAGVSDTQYF,TGCGCCAGCAGCTTGCCACTAGCGGGAGTCTCGGATACGCAGTATTTT
few,TRBD2,TRBV4-1,TRBJ2-7,CASSQEGRDEQYF,TGCGCCAGCAGCCAAGAAGGGAGGGACGAGCAGTACTTC